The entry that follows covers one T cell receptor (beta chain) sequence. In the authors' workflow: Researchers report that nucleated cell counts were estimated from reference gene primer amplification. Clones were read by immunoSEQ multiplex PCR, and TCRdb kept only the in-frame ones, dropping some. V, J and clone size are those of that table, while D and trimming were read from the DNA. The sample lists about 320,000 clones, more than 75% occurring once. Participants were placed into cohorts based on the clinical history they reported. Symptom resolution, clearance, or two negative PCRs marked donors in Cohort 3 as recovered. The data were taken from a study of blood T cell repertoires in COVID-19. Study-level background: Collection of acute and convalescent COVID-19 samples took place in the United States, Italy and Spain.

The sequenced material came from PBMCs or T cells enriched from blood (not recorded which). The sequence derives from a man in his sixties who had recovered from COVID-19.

The CDR3 loop reads CAWSSLSETYNEQFF. In nucleotides, the CDR3 is TGTGCCTGGAGCTCTCTTAGCGAGACCTACAATGAGCAGTTCTTC. The chain carries TRBV30 and TRBJ2-1; D perhaps matches TRBD2 (5 bases). V shed 3 bases and J shed 2 bases, with 14 bases lying between them. Looked up from germline, CDR1 is GTSNPN and CDR2 is SVGIG (reference sequence). CDR3 size: 15 residues.